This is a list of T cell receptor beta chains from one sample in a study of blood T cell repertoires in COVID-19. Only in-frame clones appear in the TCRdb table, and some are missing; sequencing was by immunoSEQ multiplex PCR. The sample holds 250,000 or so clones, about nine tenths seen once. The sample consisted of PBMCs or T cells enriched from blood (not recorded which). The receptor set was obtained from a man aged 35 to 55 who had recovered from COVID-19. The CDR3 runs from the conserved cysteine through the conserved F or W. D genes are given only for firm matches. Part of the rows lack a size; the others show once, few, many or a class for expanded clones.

CDR3 protein: CASSQARTGAGEQYF
CDR3 DNA: TGCGCCAGCAGCCAGGCCCGGACAGGGGCCGGGGAGCAGTACTTC
J gene: TRBJ2-7
clone size: NA
D gene: TRBD1
V gene: TRBV4-3

CDR3 protein: CAWAKGGNYGYTF
CDR3 DNA: TGTGCCTGGGCCAAGGGAGGTAACTATGGCTACACCTTC
J gene: TRBJ1-2
clone size: NA
D gene: NA
V gene: TRBV30

CDR3 protein: CASSFQGGTYEQYF
CDR3 DNA: TGTGCCAGCAGTTTTCAGGGAGGAACCTACGAGCAGTACTTC
J gene: TRBJ2-7
clone size: NA
D gene: NA
V gene: TRBV27

CDR3 protein: CASSLLAGATYNEQFF
CDR3 DNA: TGTGCCAGCAGCTTACTAGCGGGGGCCACCTACAATGAGCAGTTCTTC
J gene: TRBJ2-1
clone size: NA
D gene: TRBD2
V gene: TRBV7-3

CDR3 protein: CASSVGTAGNTIYF
CDR3 DNA: TGTGCCAGCAGCGTAGGGACAGCTGGAAACACCATATATTTT
J gene: TRBJ1-3
clone size: NA
D gene: NA
V gene: TRBV9

CDR3 protein: CASNSARGETQYF
CDR3 DNA: TGTGCCAGCAACAGCGCCAGGGGAGAGACCCAGTACTTC
J gene: TRBJ2-5
clone size: NA
D gene: NA
V gene: TRBV19

CDR3 protein: CASSQIGQPMAFF
CDR3 DNA: TGCGCCAGCAGCCAGATAGGACAGCCCATGGCTTTCTTT
J gene: TRBJ1-1
clone size: NA
D gene: NA
V gene: TRBV4-1

CDR3 protein: CASSEAYIKNTEAFF
CDR3 DNA: TGTGCCAGCAGTGAAGCATACATCAAGAACACTGAAGCTTTCTTT
J gene: TRBJ1-1
clone size: NA
D gene: NA
V gene: TRBV2

CDR3 protein: CASSYRGQPTYEQYF
CDR3 DNA: TGTGCCAGCAGTTACCGGGGACAACCTACCTACGAGCAGTACTTC
J gene: TRBJ2-7
clone size: NA
D gene: NA
V gene: TRBV6-5

CDR3 protein: CASSWARDNQPQHF
CDR3 DNA: TGTGCCAGTAGTTGGGCCAGGGACAATCAGCCCCAGCATTTT
J gene: TRBJ1-5
clone size: NA
D gene: NA
V gene: TRBV19

CDR3 protein: CACLGLAGFNEQFF
CDR3 DNA: TGTGCCTGTTTGGGACTAGCGGGCTTCAATGAGCAGTTCTTC
J gene: TRBJ2-1
clone size: NA
D gene: TRBD2
V gene: TRBV28

CDR3 protein: CASSESRASGRGRGEQYF
CDR3 DNA: TGTGCCAGCAGTGAATCCCGGGCTAGCGGGAGGGGAAGGGGCGAGCAGTACTTC
J gene: TRBJ2-7
clone size: NA
D gene: TRBD2
V gene: TRBV6-1

CDR3 protein: CASRDGGTGGVDEQYF
CDR3 DNA: TGTGCCAGCAGGGACGGGGGGACAGGGGGCGTCGACGAGCAGTACTTC
J gene: TRBJ2-7
clone size: NA
D gene: TRBD1
V gene: TRBV5-5

CDR3 protein: CASSLGASRRAYEQYF
CDR3 DNA: TGTGCCAGCAGCTTGGGGGCCTCGCGTAGGGCCTACGAGCAGTACTTC
J gene: TRBJ2-7
clone size: NA
D gene: NA
V gene: TRBV7-9

CDR3 protein: CATSEVGGARFTEAFF
CDR3 DNA: TGTGCCACCAGTGAAGTAGGAGGGGCGCGATTCACTGAAGCTTTCTTT
J gene: TRBJ1-1
clone size: NA
D gene: NA
V gene: TRBV24-1

CDR3 protein: CASSYRGQITEAFF
CDR3 DNA: TGTGCCAGCAGCTACAGGGGGCAGATCACTGAAGCTTTCTTT
J gene: TRBJ1-1
clone size: NA
D gene: TRBD1
V gene: TRBV7-9

CDR3 protein: CASGLVLGGESGYTF
CDR3 DNA: TGTGCTAGTGGTTTGGTACTCGGAGGGGAGTCTGGCTACACCTTC
J gene: TRBJ1-2
clone size: NA
D gene: NA
V gene: TRBV12-5

CDR3 protein: CASSKAGLSTDTQYF
CDR3 DNA: TGTGCCAGCAGCAAAGCGGGGCTTAGCACAGATACGCAGTATTTT
J gene: TRBJ2-3
clone size: NA
D gene: TRBD2
V gene: TRBV7-6

CDR3 protein: CASEGGPRSSYEQYF
CDR3 DNA: TGTGCCAGCGAAGGAGGGCCTCGGAGCTCCTACGAGCAGTACTTC
J gene: TRBJ2-7
clone size: NA
D gene: NA
V gene: TRBV6-5

CDR3 protein: CASSLMLAGETDTQYF
CDR3 DNA: TGTGCCAGCAGCTTAATGCTAGCGGGAGAAACAGATACGCAGTATTTT
J gene: TRBJ2-3
clone size: NA
D gene: TRBD2
V gene: TRBV7-6

CDR3 protein: CASSTRTGGGDEQFF
CDR3 DNA: TGTGCCAGCAGCACCCGAACAGGGGGGGGAGATGAGCAGTTCTTC
J gene: TRBJ2-1
clone size: NA
D gene: NA
V gene: TRBV11-3

CDR3 protein: CASSLATSGGAGEQFF
CDR3 DNA: TGTGCTAGCAGCTTAGCGACTAGCGGGGGGGCCGGTGAGCAGTTCTTC
J gene: TRBJ2-1
clone size: NA
D gene: TRBD2
V gene: TRBV7-7

CDR3 protein: CASSVRGFGNEQYF
CDR3 DNA: TGTGCCAGCAGCGTCAGGGGATTTGGAAACGAGCAGTACTTC
J gene: TRBJ2-7
clone size: NA
D gene: NA
V gene: TRBV7-2

CDR3 protein: CASSLASGYNEQFF
CDR3 DNA: TGCGCCAGCAGCTTGGCTAGCGGGTACAATGAGCAGTTCTTC
J gene: TRBJ2-1
clone size: NA
D gene: TRBD2
V gene: TRBV5-1

CDR3 protein: CSVELAGRRETQYF
CDR3 DNA: TGCAGCGTTGAGCTGGCGGGAAGGCGAGAGACCCAGTACTTC
J gene: TRBJ2-5
clone size: NA
D gene: NA
V gene: TRBV29-1

CDR3 protein: CASSLAPTVNTEAFF
CDR3 DNA: TGTGCCAGCAGCTTGGCACCGACAGTGAACACTGAAGCTTTCTTT
J gene: TRBJ1-1
clone size: NA
D gene: NA
V gene: TRBV7-9

CDR3 protein: CATSRAIAEPTDTQYF
CDR3 DNA: TGTGCCACCAGCAGAGCCATAGCGGAACCCACAGATACGCAGTATTTT
J gene: TRBJ2-3
clone size: NA
D gene: NA
V gene: TRBV15

CDR3 protein: CTSSPRGHTTDTQYF
CDR3 DNA: TGCACCAGCAGCCCTCGTGGACACACCACAGATACGCAGTATTTT
J gene: TRBJ2-3
clone size: NA
D gene: NA
V gene: TRBV1

CDR3 protein: CASSPGTNFYEQYF
CDR3 DNA: TGTGCCAGCAGCCCCGGGACTAACTTCTACGAGCAGTACTTC
J gene: TRBJ2-7
clone size: many
D gene: TRBD2
V gene: TRBV7-3

CDR3 protein: CATSDTGQGFDEQYF
CDR3 DNA: TGTGCCACCAGTGACACGGGACAGGGGTTCGACGAGCAGTACTTC
J gene: TRBJ2-7
clone size: NA
D gene: TRBD1
V gene: TRBV24-1

CDR3 protein: CASNFDRGFNQPQHF
CDR3 DNA: TGTGCCAGCAATTTCGACAGGGGGTTCAATCAGCCCCAGCATTTT
J gene: TRBJ1-5
clone size: NA
D gene: TRBD1
V gene: TRBV6-5

CDR3 protein: CASSQDGGSSSSTDTQYF
CDR3 DNA: TGCGCCAGCAGCCAAGACGGGGGGAGTTCCTCTAGCACAGATACGCAGTATTTT
J gene: TRBJ2-3
clone size: NA
D gene: TRBD2
V gene: TRBV4-3

CDR3 protein: CASSYPRQGTGSVYGYTF
CDR3 DNA: TGTGCCAGCAGCTATCCTCGTCAGGGGACAGGGTCGGTCTATGGCTACACCTTC
J gene: TRBJ1-2
clone size: NA
D gene: TRBD1
V gene: TRBV7-2

CDR3 protein: CSASSGFSNQPQHF
CDR3 DNA: TGCAGTGCTAGTTCCGGGTTCAGCAATCAGCCCCAGCATTTT
J gene: TRBJ1-5
clone size: NA
D gene: NA
V gene: TRBV20-1

CDR3 protein: CASSLGRGGTEAFF
CDR3 DNA: TGCGCCAGCAGCTTGGGGAGGGGTGGTACTGAAGCTTTCTTT
J gene: TRBJ1-1
clone size: NA
D gene: NA
V gene: TRBV5-1

CDR3 protein: CASSPTRQLNNSPLHF
CDR3 DNA: TGTGCCAGCAGCCCAACCAGACAGCTCAATAATTCACCCCTCCACTTT
J gene: TRBJ1-6
clone size: NA
D gene: NA
V gene: TRBV3-1/TRBV3-2

CDR3 protein: CASSWAGSYEQYF
CDR3 DNA: TGTGCCAGCAGTTGGGCGGGGTCCTACGAGCAGTACTTC
J gene: TRBJ2-7
clone size: NA
D gene: NA
V gene: TRBV6-2/TRBV6-3

CDR3 protein: CASSLRSGDYGYTF
CDR3 DNA: TGTGCCAGTAGTTTGCGGTCAGGGGACTATGGCTACACCTTC
J gene: TRBJ1-2
clone size: NA
D gene: NA
V gene: TRBV19

CDR3 protein: CASSEQQGASAYSPLHF
CDR3 DNA: TGTGCCAGCAGTGAGCAACAGGGGGCTTCGGCATATTCACCCCTCCACTTT
J gene: TRBJ1-6
clone size: NA
D gene: TRBD1
V gene: TRBV25-1

CDR3 protein: CASSSRLAGGNEQFF
CDR3 DNA: TGTGCCAGCAGCTCCAGACTAGCGGGGGGCAATGAGCAGTTCTTC
J gene: TRBJ2-1
clone size: NA
D gene: TRBD2
V gene: TRBV9

CDR3 protein: CASSASIRGNEQFF
CDR3 DNA: TGTGCCAGCAGCGCTAGCATAAGAGGCAATGAGCAGTTCTTC
J gene: TRBJ2-1
clone size: NA
D gene: NA
V gene: TRBV7-9

CDR3 protein: CASSFLSSTGIKLFF
CDR3 DNA: TGTGCCAGCAGCTTCCTCTCTTCGACAGGGATTAAACTGTTTTTT
J gene: TRBJ1-4
clone size: NA
D gene: TRBD1
V gene: TRBV13

CDR3 protein: CASSFGTTYEQYF
CDR3 DNA: TGTGCCAGCAGTTTCGGGACAACCTACGAGCAGTACTTC
J gene: TRBJ2-7
clone size: once
D gene: NA
V gene: TRBV12-3/TRBV12-4

CDR3 protein: CSVEDLQGYEQYF
CDR3 DNA: TGCAGCGTTGAAGACCTACAGGGATACGAGCAGTACTTC
J gene: TRBJ2-7
clone size: few
D gene: NA
V gene: TRBV29-1

CDR3 protein: CASSATAGGVYEQYF
CDR3 DNA: TGTGCCAGCAGCGCCACAGCGGGAGGGGTCTACGAGCAGTACTTC
J gene: TRBJ2-7
clone size: NA
D gene: TRBD2
V gene: TRBV9

CDR3 protein: CATSRALTYEQYF
CDR3 DNA: TGTGCCACCAGCAGAGCCCTTACCTACGAGCAGTACTTC
J gene: TRBJ2-7
clone size: once
D gene: NA
V gene: TRBV15

CDR3 protein: CASTNTMNTEAFF
CDR3 DNA: TGTGCCAGCACAAATACAATGAACACTGAAGCTTTCTTT
J gene: TRBJ1-1
clone size: NA
D gene: NA
V gene: TRBV2

CDR3 protein: CASSNPQGDGYTF
CDR3 DNA: TGTGCCAGCAGCAATCCGCAGGGGGATGGCTACACCTTC
J gene: TRBJ1-2
clone size: NA
D gene: TRBD1
V gene: TRBV7-3

CDR3 protein: CASSAGTGSSYNSPLHF
CDR3 DNA: TGTGCCAGCAGTGCCGGGACAGGAAGCTCCTATAATTCACCCCTCCACTTT
J gene: TRBJ1-6
clone size: NA
D gene: TRBD1
V gene: TRBV6-1

CDR3 protein: CASSLALEYGYTF
CDR3 DNA: TGTGCCAGCAGCTTGGCCTTGGAGTATGGCTACACCTTC
J gene: TRBJ1-2
clone size: few
D gene: NA
V gene: TRBV5-5